This entry describes one T cell receptor beta chain. Antigen specificity is unknown. Trimming removed 2 bases from V and 17 bases from J, with 22 bases in between. Germline CDR1 SGHTA, CDR2 FQGNSA. This CDR3 contains 15 residues. Repertoires were sampled repeatedly during chemoradiotherapy. The data are from a study of chemoradiotherapy in HPV16-positive cancers. Study-level results: HPV-responsive T-cell expansion during chemoradiotherapy was linked to improved recurrence-free survival in HPV16-positive patients.

TCRdb's table, derived via immunoSEQ multiplex PCR, lists solely in-frame clones and lacks some. The table includes 15,000 to 20,000 clones, under 80% detected once. V and J are TRBV7-2 and TRBJ2-6; D remains unclear. This TCR was sampled from a human donor with HPV-associated anogenital cancer. Sample acquisition took place from a patient who underwent chemoradiotherapy. DNA of the CDR3: TGTGCCAGCAGCTTAATGCCCGGATTCCCCGATCCCTTGACTTTC. Encoded protein: CASSLMPGFPDPLTF.